The 12 T cell receptor beta chains presented below share a single source sample, sequenced in a study of read filtering for tumor transcriptome and immune sequencing. This library used around 400 ng RNA and molecular barcoded adaptors spanning alpha/delta and beta/gamma chains. TCRdb reprocessed the reads with MiXCR, giving one entry per CDR3 protein. The sample lists some 140,000 distinct CDR3 sequences; 13% were seen once. The sample taken for sequencing was a population of CD138-negative cells sorted from bone marrow. The receptor source for this set is a donor at least 40 years old with multiple myeloma.

This clonotype has ten or more counts. This chain links TRBV5-5 with TRBJ2-1, with TRBD2 matching 9 bases. Trimming removed 2 bases from V and 4 bases from J; junction bases left unmatched: 1. The CDR3 is made up of 14 amino acids. Germline V lookup: CDR1 SGHKS, CDR2 YYEKEE (reference sequence). In DNA form, the CDR3 reads TGTGCCAGCAGCTTTAGCGGGAGATACAATGAGCAGTTCTTC. Residues: CASSFSGRYNEQFF. Filled out from reference TRBV5-5 and TRBJ2-1, the complete variable domain reads DAGVTQSPTHLIKTRGQQVTLRCSPISGHKSVSWYQQVLGQGPQFIFQYYEKEERGRGNFPDRFSARQFPNYSSELNVNALLLGDSALYLCASSFSGRYNEQFFGPGTRLTVL.

This clonotype was observed many times. This chain joins TRBV18 and TRBJ2-3; 9 bases fit TRBD1. The J segment lost 5 bases and the V segment lost 3 bases, leaving 9 bases of the junction unmatched. The CDR3 sequence is 16 residues long. From germline, CDR1 is KGHSH and CDR2 LQKENI. This CDR3 reads CASSPPSRGQGDTQYF. CDR3 coding DNA: TGTGCCAGCTCACCGCCTAGTCGGGGACAGGGAGATACGCAGTATTTT.

This clonotype was seen repeatedly, ten times or more. CDR3 in DNA: TGTGCCATCGGGCTAGCGGGAAAGCGCTACAATGAGCAGTTCTTC. It specifies CAIGLAGKRYNEQFF. J is TRBJ2-1 and V is TRBV10-3, with TRBD2 matching 9 bases. The CDR3 covers 15 residues. The germline V gene encodes CDR1 ENHRY and CDR2 SYGVKD. With 8 bases clipped from V and 3 bases from J, the junction kept 8 bases outside the gene matches.

This clonotype was counted many times. The chain recombines TRBV5-1 with TRBJ2-3; tentative D call: TRBD2 (6 bases). The CDR3 runs 17 residues. Germline loops: CDR1 SGHRS, CDR2 YFSETQ. V was cut by 0 bases and J by 3 bases, with 17 bases left in between. The CDR3 DNA follows: TGCGCCAGCAGCTTGGGGGACTGGCGCGGATTTACAGATACGCAGTATTTT. This encodes CASSLGDWRGFTDTQYF.

In this sample, this clonotype turned up many times. This chain joins TRBV6-2 or TRBV6-3 and TRBJ1-5; 7 bases map to TRBD1. Germline V gene lookup returns CDR1 MNHEY and CDR2 SVGEGT. Unmatched junction bases numbered 5, after V lost 5 bases and J lost 4 bases. CDR3 length equals 14 residues. The CDR3 coding sequence is TGTGCCAGCAGTCCCCTGACAGGGAATCAGCCCCAGCATTTT. It yields the protein CASSPLTGNQPQHF.

At least ten counts were recorded for this clonotype. The chain uses TRBV7-2 and TRBJ2-3; 7 nucleotides agree with TRBD2. This CDR3 has 13 residues. After removal of 5 bases from V and 8 bases from J, the junction contained 7 bases not matched to a gene. Germline V CDR1 and CDR2: SGHTA, FQGNSA. The CDR3 DNA reads TGTGCCAGCAGCCAGATAGCGGGCCCTACGCAGTATTTT. It encodes CASSQIAGPTQYF.

The chain employs TRBV10-3 and TRBJ1-1, with a possible D match to TRBD1 (6 bases). Between the trimmed V and J ends, which lost 10 bases and 4 bases, there was a span of 19 bases. Germline V gene lookup returns CDR1 ENHRY and CDR2 SYGVKD. The CDR3 is 14 amino acids. CDR3 in amino acids: CATRGDSAGTEAFF. For the CDR3, the DNA is TGTGCCACCAGGGGCGACAGTGCGGGCACTGAAGCTTTCTTT.

This clonotype appeared many times. The J gene is TRBJ2-7, the V gene TRBV27; a possible D gene is TRBD2 (6 bases). Deletions cut 5 bases from V and 6 bases from J, with 17 bases between. Germline V gene lookup returns CDR1 MNHEY and CDR2 SMNVEV (reference sequence). CDR3 size: 14 residues. CDR3 sequence (DNA): TGTGCCAGCAGTCTGACTAGTGCTACCCCCGAGCAGTACTTC. Its protein is CASSLTSATPEQYF.

Turning to this clonotype: A read error may be the cause here, since a much bigger clone is one base away. The chain couples TRBV29-1 to TRBJ2-1; 14 bases fit TRBD2. The CDR3 extends over 14 amino acids. The germline CDR1 and CDR2 sequences are SQVTM and ANQGSEA. In DNA, the CDR3 is TGCAGCGTTGATCGGGGACTAGCGGGAGCTGAGCTGTTCTTC. Its translation is CSVDRGLAGAELFF.

V usage is TRBV12-3 or TRBV12-4 and J usage is TRBJ2-1; D perhaps matches TRBD1 (6 bases). Trimming pared 4 bases from V and 16 bases from J, leaving 20 bases between. The CDR3 totals 13 residues. The CDR3 DNA reads as TGTGCCAGCAGTTATTCTGGGACACCTTTTGACTTCTTC. Protein sequence: CASSYSGTPFDFF.

This clonotype was counted ten times or more. The chain couples TRBV20-1 to TRBJ2-7, with D tentatively TRBD2 (6 bases). Deletions cut 4 bases from V and 3 bases from J, with 10 bases between. In germline, CDR1 is DFQATT, CDR2 SNEGSKA (reference sequence). The CDR3 runs 12 residues. CDR3 coding DNA: TGCAGTGCTACTAGCGACAACTACGAGCAGTACTTC. It is translated as CSATSDNYEQYF.

This chain links TRBV3-1 with TRBJ2-1; D might be TRBD1 or TRBD2, each matching 5 bases. V dropped 3 bases and J dropped 8 bases, with 17 bases sitting between them. This CDR3 has 15 residues. Germline V CDR1 and CDR2: LGHDT, YNNKEL (reference sequence). Written as DNA, the CDR3 is TGTGCCAGCAGCCACCGGGACGGAGGCACGGATGAGCAGTTCTTC. Translation gives CASSHRDGGTDEQFF.